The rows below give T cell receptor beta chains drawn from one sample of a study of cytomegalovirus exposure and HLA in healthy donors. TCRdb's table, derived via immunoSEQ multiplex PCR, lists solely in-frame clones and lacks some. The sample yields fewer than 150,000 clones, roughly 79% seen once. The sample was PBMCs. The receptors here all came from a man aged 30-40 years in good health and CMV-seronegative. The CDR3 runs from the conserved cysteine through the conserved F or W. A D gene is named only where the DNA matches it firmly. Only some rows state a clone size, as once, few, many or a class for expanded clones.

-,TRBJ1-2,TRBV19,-,TGTGCCAGTAGTATGGGGCTTGGCTACACCTTC,CASSMGLGYTF
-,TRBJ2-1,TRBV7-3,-,TGTGCCAGCAGCTCTAACAATGAGCAGTTCTTC,CASSSNNEQFF
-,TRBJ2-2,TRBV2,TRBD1,TGTGCCAGCACTAGGACAGGACTCACCGGGGAGCTGTTTTTT,CASTRTGLTGELFF
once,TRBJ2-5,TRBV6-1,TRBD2,TGTGCCAGCACCTCATCAGCGGGGGAAGAGACCCAGTACTTC,CASTSSAGEETQYF
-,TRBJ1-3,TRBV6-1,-,TGTGCCAGCAGTAAAGGCCCGGGCCCTAGCCGCCAGGACACCATATATTTT,CASSKGPGPSRQDTIYF
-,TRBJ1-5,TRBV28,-,TGTGCCAGCGGTCGGCAGCCCCAGCATTTT,CASGRQPQHF
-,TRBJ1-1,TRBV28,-,TGTGCCAGCAGTTCGGCGGACAGCCGGTGGGACACTGAAGCTTTCTTT,CASSSADSRWDTEAFF
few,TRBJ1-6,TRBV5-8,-,TGTGCCAGCAGCTTGCTCCAGGGGAGTTCACCCCTCCACTTT,CASSLLQGSSPLHF
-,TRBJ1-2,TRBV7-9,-,TGTGCCAGCAGCTTACATGTGGGCAGGGTTCTAGCTAACTATGGCTACACCTTC,CASSLHVGRVLANYGYTF
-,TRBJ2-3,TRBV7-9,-,TGTGCCAGCAGCTCGGGCACAGATACGCAGTATTTT,CASSSGTDTQYF
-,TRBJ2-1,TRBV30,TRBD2,TGTGCCTGGAAGCTAGCGGGAGATTCAACCAAGGGGTTCTTC,CAWKLAGDSTKGFF
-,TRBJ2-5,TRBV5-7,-,TGTGCCAGCAGCTTACAGGGTCGGGAGACCCAGTACTTC,CASSLQGRETQYF
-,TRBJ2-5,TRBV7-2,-,TGTGCCAGCAGCCGGAGCAGAGAGACCCAGTACTTC,CASSRSRETQYF
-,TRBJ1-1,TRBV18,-,TGTGCCAGCTCACCTCGGACCGGGGAAGATGAAGCTTTCTTT,CASSPRTGEDEAFF
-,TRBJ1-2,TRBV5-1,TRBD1,TGCGCCAGCAGCTTGGCCGGGACAGAGGCTTTCTATGGCTACACCTTC,CASSLAGTEAFYGYTF
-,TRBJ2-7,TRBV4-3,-,TGCGCCAGCAGCCGTGGACTGAAACGACTTGACGAGCAGTACTTC,CASSRGLKRLDEQYF
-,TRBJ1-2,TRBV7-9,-,TGTGCCAGCAGCTTATTATCAGGCCTTTCGAGCTACACCTTC,CASSLLSGLSSYTF
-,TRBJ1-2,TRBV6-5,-,TGTGCCAGCAGTTACGGACACCCAATGCACTATGGCTACACCTTC,CASSYGHPMHYGYTF
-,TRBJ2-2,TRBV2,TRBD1,TGTGCCAGCAGGCTCGGGACAGCGAACACCGGGGAGCTGTTTTTT,CASRLGTANTGELFF
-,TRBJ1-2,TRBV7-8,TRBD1,TGTGCCAGCAGCTTAGGACAGGGGCTGGGGGATGGCTACACCTTC,CASSLGQGLGDGYTF
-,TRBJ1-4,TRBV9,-,TGTGCCAGCAGCGTAGGGGCCTCAACTAATGAAAAACTGTTTTTT,CASSVGASTNEKLFF
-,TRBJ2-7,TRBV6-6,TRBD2,TGTGCCAGCACCGGGACTAGACCCGCCTACGAGCAGTACTTC,CASTGTRPAYEQYF
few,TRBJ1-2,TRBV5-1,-,TGCGCCAGCAGCTTGGGAGGATTCGGCTCGGACTATGGCTACACCTTC,CASSLGGFGSDYGYTF
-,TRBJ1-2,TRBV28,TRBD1,TGTGCCAGCAGTGTCGACAGGGAAACCGAACTTAACTATGGCTACACCTTC,CASSVDRETELNYGYTF
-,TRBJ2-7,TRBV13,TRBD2,TGTGCCAGCAGCTTGAGCGGGGGCTACGAGCAGTACTTC,CASSLSGGYEQYF
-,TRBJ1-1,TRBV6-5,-,TGTGCCAGCAGTTACTGGCAGTCCAACACTGAAGCTTTCTTT,CASSYWQSNTEAFF
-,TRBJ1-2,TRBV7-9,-,TGTGCCAGCGTAAGTGGGGGCCGCCGGGGCTATGGCTACACCTTC,CASVSGGRRGYGYTF
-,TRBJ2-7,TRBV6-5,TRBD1,TGTGCCAGCAGCAGCGGACAGGGGGCTTCTGACGAGCAGTACTTC,CASSSGQGASDEQYF
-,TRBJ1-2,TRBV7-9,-,TGTGCCAGCAGCCAACGGGGTCTTCACGACTATGGCTACACCTTC,CASSQRGLHDYGYTF
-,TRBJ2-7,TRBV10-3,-,TGTGCCATCAGCCCCCTAGCGACTGTCACCTACGAGCAGTACTTC,CAISPLATVTYEQYF
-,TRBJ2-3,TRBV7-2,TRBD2,TGTGCCAGCAGCTTAAGAAGCGGGGTCACAGATACGCAGTATTTT,CASSLRSGVTDTQYF
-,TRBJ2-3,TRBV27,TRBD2,TGTGCCAGCAGTCCGAACCGACTAGCGGGACGATTCACAGATACGCAGTATTTT,CASSPNRLAGRFTDTQYF
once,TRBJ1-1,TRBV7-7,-,TGTGCTAGCAGCTTTACAGTGAACACTGAAGCTTTCTTT,CASSFTVNTEAFF
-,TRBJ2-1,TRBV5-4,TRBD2,TGTGCCAGCAGCTCCGATCTAGCGGGCTCTTTAAATGAGCAGTTCTTC,CASSSDLAGSLNEQFF
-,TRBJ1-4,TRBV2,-,TGTGCCAGCAGTGGGAGCTCGGTACAGGGTGAAAAACTGTTTTTT,CASSGSSVQGEKLFF
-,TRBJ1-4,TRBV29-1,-,TGCAGCGTTCCAGGGACTGCAACTAATGAAAAACTGTTTTTT,CSVPGTATNEKLFF
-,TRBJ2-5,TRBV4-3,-,TGCGCCAGCAGCCAAGATCTGAGGGCAGAGACCCAGTACTTC,CASSQDLRAETQYF
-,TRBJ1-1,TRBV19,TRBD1,TGTGCCAGTAGTATCGGGGACAGGGTGAACACTGAAGCTTTCTTT,CASSIGDRVNTEAFF
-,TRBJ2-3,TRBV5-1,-,TGCGCCAGCAGCTTACACAGGGAAGATACGCAGTATTTT,CASSLHREDTQYF
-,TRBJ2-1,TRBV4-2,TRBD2,TGTGCCAGCAGCCAAGGAGCGGGGGGGCCCATCTACAATGAGCAGTTCTTC,CASSQGAGGPIYNEQFF
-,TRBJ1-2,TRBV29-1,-,TGCAGCGCCGGCCAGACATATGGCTACACCTTC,CSAGQTYGYTF
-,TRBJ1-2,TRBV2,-,TGTGCCAGCAGTTTTTCGGTGGGGGGAACTATTGTGACCGAAATTAACTATGGCTACACCTTC,CASSFSVGGTIVTEINYGYTF
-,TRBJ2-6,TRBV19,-,TGTGCCAGTAGTATGTTCCCGGGCTCTGGGGCCAACGTCCTGACTTTC,CASSMFPGSGANVLTF
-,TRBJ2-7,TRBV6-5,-,TGTGCCAGCAGTTTCAGCTACGAGCAGTACTTC,CASSFSYEQYF
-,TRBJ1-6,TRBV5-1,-,TGCGCCAGCAGCTTACAGAGCTCCTATAATTCACCCCTCCACTTT,CASSLQSSYNSPLHF
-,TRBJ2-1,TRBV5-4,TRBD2,TGTGCCAGCAGCCCCCGGACTAGCGGGAGGTACAATGAGCAGTTCTTC,CASSPRTSGRYNEQFF
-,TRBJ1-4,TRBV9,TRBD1,TGTGCCAGCAGCATCCAGGGGGCGCTTGGGGAAAAACTGTTTTTT,CASSIQGALGEKLFF
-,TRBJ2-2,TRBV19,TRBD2,TGTGCCAGTAGTTGGGACGGGGGGGCGACGGGGGAGCTGTTTTTT,CASSWDGGATGELFF